These 32 T cell receptor beta chains were all obtained from the same sample, sequenced in a study of blood T cell repertoires in COVID-19. Sequencing used immunoSEQ multiplex PCR; TCRdb keeps in-frame clones, though not all of them. The sample has roughly 110,000 clones, approximately 78% seen once. The sequenced material came from peripheral blood. These TCRs come from a man aged 70-80 years with acute or convalescent COVID-19.

This clone appeared once. The chain links TRBV21-1 to TRBJ1-2; TRBD1, the D gene given by the table, was not confirmed from the DNA. TRBV21-1 is a recognized pseudogene. The CDR3 has 12 residues. In DNA form, the CDR3 reads TGTGCCAGCACCCTGGACAGTTATGGCTACACCTTC. Protein: CASTLDSYGYTF.

This clone was observed a handful of times. The J gene is TRBJ1-5, the V gene TRBV19; D is ambiguous. The V end lost 6 bases, the J end lost 9 bases, and 24 bases lay between the germline ends. Germline V gene sequence: CDR1 LNHDA, CDR2 SQIVND (reference sequence). The CDR3 extends over 16 amino acids. In DNA form, the CDR3 reads TGTGCCAGTAGCTATTGGACGGCCGGCCGGGAACGGCCCCAGCATTTT. Translated, it gives CASSYWTAGRERPQHF.

The rearrangement links TRBV25-1 to TRBJ1-2, with no clear D. The CDR3 consists of 17 residues. V lost 0 bases and J lost 5, with 19 bases in between. Looked up from germline, CDR1 is MGHDK and CDR2 is SYGVNS. In DNA form, the CDR3 reads TGTGCCAGCAGTGAATATGGGAGGGCTAGTCTGGGGTATGGCTACACCTTC. This translates into CASSEYGRASLGYGYTF.

The chain recombines TRBV28 with TRBJ2-1; possibly TRBD1 for D (6 bases). V was trimmed by 6 bases and J by 5 bases, leaving 20 bases between them. This CDR3 is built from 16 residues. The germline V gene has CDR1 MDHEN and CDR2 SYDVKM. The CDR3 reads CASSRLDGGADNEQFF. The CDR3 region has the DNA TGTGCCAGCAGCCGCTTGGATGGGGGCGCGGACAATGAGCAGTTCTTC.

The chain is built from TRBV2 and TRBJ1-2; 7 bases line up with TRBD1. V was pared by 8 bases and J by 7 bases, with 7 bases of the junction left unmatched. In germline, CDR1 is SNHLY, CDR2 FYNNEI. There are 12 residues in the CDR3. DNA of the CDR3: TGTGCCAGCGTACAGGGGCGGCGTGGCTACACCTTC. Translation: CASVQGRRGYTF. The variable domain in full, completed from reference TRBV2 and TRBJ1-2, reads EPEVTQTPSHQVTQMGQEVILRCVPISNHLYFYWYRQILGQKVEFLVSFYNNEISEKSEIFDDQFSVERPDGSNFTLKIRSTKLEDSAMYFCASVQGRRGYTFGSGTRLTVV.

The CDR3 sequence: CAWSPGHRRTDTQYF. The CDR3, as DNA: TGTGCCTGGAGTCCGGGACACCGGCGCACAGATACGCAGTATTTT. V and J are TRBV30 and TRBJ2-3; TRBD1 is a possible D gene (6 bases). The CDR3 runs to 15 residues. Trimming removed 2 bases from V and 1 base from J, with 13 bases in between. From germline, CDR1 is GTSNPN and CDR2 SVGIG (reference sequence). The variable domain in full, completed from reference TRBV30 and TRBJ2-3, reads SQTIHQWPATLVQPVGSPLSLECTVEGTSNPNLYWYRQAAGRGLQLLFYSVGIGQISSEVPQNLSASRPQDRQFILSSKKLLLSDSGFYLCAWSPGHRRTDTQYFGPGTRLTVL.

This chain joins TRBV4-2 and TRBJ1-3; D is unresolved. Trimming stripped 1 base from V and 8 bases from J, with 15 bases between. Germline V lookup: CDR1 LGHNA, CDR2 YNFKEQ. This CDR3 comprises 15 residues. CDR3 nucleotides: TGTGCCAGCAGCCAAGTAGGGCTATCCGGGGACACCATATATTTT. Translation gives CASSQVGLSGDTIYF.

The CDR3 is CAWSWSGGGYNEQFF. The CDR3 region has the DNA TGTGCCTGGAGTTGGAGCGGGGGTGGGTACAATGAGCAGTTCTTC. This chain joins TRBV30 and TRBJ2-1, with 8 bases identical to TRBD2. The CDR3 totals 15 residues. Germline V gene lookup returns CDR1 GTSNPN and CDR2 SVGIG (reference sequence). Trimming at V came to 2 bases and at J to 4 bases, leaving 7 bases not matched to a gene.

This rearrangement joins TRBV2 to TRBJ1-2; D gene ambiguous. V was cut by 0 bases and J by 12 bases, with 8 bases left in between. Germline-derived CDR1 and CDR2 are SNHLY and FYNNEI. The CDR3 consists of 11 residues. The CDR3 DNA reads TGTGCCAGCAGTGAAGCCAGTACCAACACCTTC. Protein sequence: CASSEASTNTF.

This chain uses TRBV7-2 with TRBJ2-3; perhaps TRBD2 as D (7 bases). CDR1 is SGHTA and CDR2 is FQGNSA in the germline V gene. The CDR3 extends over 15 amino acids. V shed 1 base and J shed 4 bases, with 12 bases lying between them. The CDR3 DNA reads TGTGCCAGCAGCTTAGTAGGGGGGGCCGCAGATACGCAGTATTTT. It encodes CASSLVGGAADTQYF.

J is TRBJ1-1 and V is TRBV10-3; no firm D call. V lost 7 bases, J lost 4 bases, and 13 bases lay in between. Germline loops: CDR1 ENHRY, CDR2 SYGVKD. The CDR3 length is 13 residues. The CDR3 loop is CAIMRVAGTEAFF. CDR3 in DNA: TGTGCCATCATGCGGGTTGCAGGCACTGAAGCTTTCTTT.

The chain carries TRBV19 and TRBJ1-1, with D perhaps TRBD1 (5 bases). This CDR3 region has 17 residues. Germline lookup yields CDR1 LNHDA and CDR2 SQIVND (reference sequence). V lost 3 bases to trimming and J lost 5 bases, with 22 bases between them. The CDR3 spells CASSIGGTPLGWTEAFF. The CDR3 DNA is TGTGCCAGTAGTATTGGTGGGACTCCCTTGGGTTGGACTGAAGCTTTCTTT.

The J gene is TRBJ2-7, the V gene TRBV21-1; the D segment call TRBD2 is taken from the table without a DNA check. TRBV21-1 is a documented pseudogene. This CDR3 contains 20 residues. DNA for the CDR3: TGTGCCAGCAGCAAAGCGCCCGGGACATCACTTAGCGGGAGTGTCAACGAGCAGTACTTC. Protein sequence: CASSKAPGTSLSGSVNEQYF.

This chain connects TRBV12-3 or TRBV12-4 to TRBJ1-3; tentatively, D is TRBD1 (5 bases). The V end was cut by 3 bases, the J end by 8 bases, with 11 bases between. CDR3 length: 13 residues. The CDR3 protein is CASSFSGRDTIYF. In nucleotides, the CDR3 is TGTGCCAGCAGTTTTTCAGGGAGGGACACCATATATTTT.

The V and J genes are TRBV21-1 and TRBJ1-1; the D call in the table, TRBD1, was not verified against the DNA. TRBV21-1 is a documented pseudogene. The CDR3 is made up of 15 amino acids. The CDR3 bases are TGTGCCAGCAACACAGAAAACAGGGGAAGGACTGAAGCTTTCTTT. This sequence encodes CASNTENRGRTEAFF.

This clone showed up just once. The gene calls are TRBV28 and TRBJ2-3; TRBD1 might be the D (6 bases). The V end lost 5 bases, the J end lost 4 bases, and 19 bases lay between the germline ends. CDR1 MDHEN and CDR2 SYDVKM come from the germline V gene. The CDR3 runs 16 residues. The CDR3 DNA is TGTGCCAGCAGTGAACAGGGCACGCGGTCTCCAGATACGCAGTATTTT. It is translated as CASSEQGTRSPDTQYF.

J is TRBJ1-1 and V is TRBV19; 7 bases map to TRBD1. Trimming took 5 bases from V and 2 from J; bases not matched to a gene: 11. The CDR3 has 16 amino acids. The germline V gene encodes CDR1 LNHDA and CDR2 SQIVND (reference sequence). CDR3 DNA: TGTGCCAGTAGTTCCCGTGTCGGGACAGCCAACACTGAAGCTTTCTTT. The encoded protein is CASSSRVGTANTEAFF.

This chain links TRBV28 with TRBJ1-3, with D unresolved. CDR1 MDHEN and CDR2 SYDVKM come from the germline V gene. V dropped 4 bases and J dropped 4 bases, with 8 bases sitting between them. This CDR3 comprises 13 residues. The CDR3 nucleotides are TGTGCCAGCAGTTCTCGGTCCGGAAACACCATATATTTT. It specifies CASSSRSGNTIYF. The full variable domain, with the rest looked up from reference TRBV28 and TRBJ1-3, is DVKVTQSSRYLVKRTGEKVFLECVQDMDHENMFWYRQDPGLGLRLIYFSYDVKMKEKGDIPEGYSVSREKKERFSLILESASTNQTSMYLCASSSRSGNTIYFGEGSWLTVV.

CDR3 coding DNA: TGTGCCACCAGCGGGAGACAGGGAAGCACAGATACGCAGTATTTT. Protein product: CATSGRQGSTDTQYF. This sequence joins TRBV15 and TRBJ2-3, with TRBD1 matching over 7 bases. V was pared by 5 bases and J by 0 bases, with 5 bases of the junction left unmatched. The CDR3 length is 15 residues. From germline, CDR1 is LNHNV and CDR2 YYDKDF (reference sequence).

The chain joins TRBV28 to TRBJ2-7, with a weak D call TRBD2 (5 bases). V lost 5 bases, J lost 3 bases, and 14 bases lay in between. The CDR3 spans 14 residues. Germline CDR1 MDHEN, CDR2 SYDVKM. This CDR3 reads CASSLAGQDYEQYF. The DNA of the CDR3 is TGTGCCAGCAGTCTAGCAGGCCAAGACTACGAGCAGTACTTC.

V gene TRBV6-5 combines with J gene TRBJ2-7; 9 positions match TRBD1. Germline V gives CDR1 MNHEY, CDR2 SVGAGI. CDR3 length: 14 residues. The J segment lost 4 bases and the V segment lost 6 bases, leaving 7 bases of the junction unmatched. CDR3 sequence (DNA): TGTGCCAGCAGCAATGGACAGGGGAGGTACGAGCAGTACTTC. Translated: CASSNGQGRYEQYF.

The rearrangement links TRBV7-2 to TRBJ1-3; D gene uncertain. Germline V gene lookup returns CDR1 SGHTA and CDR2 FQGNSA. Trimming left V 3 bases short and J 4 bases short, with 7 bases between. The CDR3 totals 13 residues. DNA of the CDR3: TGTGCCAGCAGCTTGAGGAAGGGAAACACCATATATTTT. Translated, it gives CASSLRKGNTIYF.

This clone was recorded a few times. V gene TRBV5-4 combines with J gene TRBJ2-1; tentative D call: TRBD2 (6 bases). Trimming took off 0 bases at V and 7 bases at J, with 20 bases between the two ends. This CDR3 is 17 amino acids long. Germline V gives CDR1 SGHNT, CDR2 YYREEE (reference sequence). CDR3 in amino acids: CASSLAYTGREGNEQFF. CDR3 DNA: TGTGCCAGCAGCTTGGCCTATACCGGGAGAGAGGGTAATGAGCAGTTCTTC. Drawing the rest from reference TRBV5-4 and TRBJ2-1, the complete variable domain is ETGVTQSPTHLIKTRGQQVTLRCSSQSGHNTVSWYQQALGQGPQFIFQYYREEENGRGNFPPRFSGLQFPNYSSELNVNALELDDSALYLCASSLAYTGREGNEQFFGPGTRLTVL.

This sequence joins TRBV3-1 (or the pseudogene TRBV3-2) and TRBJ1-3; 8 nucleotides line up with TRBD1. The trim removed 3 bases at V and 0 bases at J, leaving 10 bases unmatched. Germline CDR1 LGHDT, CDR2 YNNKEL (reference sequence). The CDR3 contains 18 residues. CDR3 residues: CASSHFGQGLFSGNTIYF. The DNA of the CDR3 is TGTGCCAGCAGCCACTTCGGACAGGGCCTCTTCTCTGGAAACACCATATATTTT.

The rearrangement joins TRBV10-3 to TRBJ1-2, with 9 bases matching TRBD1. Germline V gene lookup returns CDR1 ENHRY and CDR2 SYGVKD. CDR3 length: 13 residues. Trimming cost V 4 bases and J 8 bases; bases outside gene matches: 5. The CDR3 DNA reads as TGTGCCATCAGTGCCCGGGACAGGGACGGCTACACCTTC. Translated, it gives CAISARDRDGYTF.

The V and J genes are TRBV4-1 and TRBJ2-3; 9 nucleotides agree with TRBD1. The length of the CDR3 is 13 residues. The junction had 4 bases not matched to a gene; V was cut back by 6 bases and J by 6 bases. CDR1 and CDR2 from the germline V gene are MGHRA and YSYEKL. CDR3 protein: CASRQGAGDTQYF. CDR3 coding DNA: TGCGCCAGCAGACAGGGGGCCGGGGATACGCAGTATTTT.

About this clone itself: The same CDR3 arises from other DNA sequences in this sample as well. This rearrangement joins TRBV6-5 to TRBJ1-5; D is undetermined. Per germline, CDR1 MNHEY and CDR2 SVGAGI. The ends were cut back, 0 bases at V and 2 bases at J, with 5 bases in the middle. CDR3 length equals 14 residues. Here the CDR3 reads CASSYSGGNQPQHF. CDR3 DNA sequence: TGTGCCAGCAGTTACTCCGGGGGCAATCAGCCCCAGCATTTT.

As DNA, the CDR3 is TGTGCCAGCAGCAAATTAGGACCGGGGGTAGCGGGAGAATGCGAGCAGTACTTC. Protein sequence: CASSKLGPGVAGECEQYF. This rearrangement joins TRBV21-1 to TRBJ2-7; the table gives TRBD2 as D, unverified against the DNA. TRBV21-1 is reported as a pseudogene. CDR3 length: 18 amino acids.

The rearrangement uses TRBV7-8 and TRBJ1-1; D is unresolved. CDR1 is SGHVS and CDR2 is FQNEAQ in the germline V gene. Trimming removed 1 base at V and 8 bases at J, with 11 bases between. The CDR3 is 13 amino acids. CDR3 sequence reads: CASSLERAQEAFF. The DNA for the CDR3 is TGTGCCAGCAGCTTAGAGAGGGCTCAGGAAGCTTTCTTT. Complete variable domain (other parts from reference TRBV7-8 and TRBJ1-1): GAGVSQSPRYKVAKRGQDVALRCDPISGHVSLFWYQQALGQGPEFLTYFQNEAQLDKSGLPSDRFFAERPEGSVSTLKIQRTQQEDSAVYLCASSLERAQEAFFGQGTRLTVV.

The chain employs TRBV7-9 and TRBJ2-3; D possibly corresponds to TRBD2 (6 bases). Trimming pared 3 bases from V and 6 bases from J, leaving 13 bases between. Germline V gives CDR1 SEHNR, CDR2 FQNEAQ (reference sequence). The CDR3 length is 14 residues. CDR3 nucleotides: TGTGCCAGCAGCTTGGGGAGGTGGTCCGATACGCAGTATTTT. Translating gives CASSLGRWSDTQYF.

The rearrangement joins TRBV3-1 (or the pseudogene TRBV3-2) to TRBJ2-2; possible D gene TRBD2, 6 bases. Between the trimmed V and J ends, which lost 3 bases and 0 bases, there was a span of 11 bases. This CDR3 region has 16 residues. Germline values: CDR1 LGHDT, CDR2 YNNKEL (reference sequence). Here the CDR3 DNA reads TGTGCCAGCAGCCAGCCGGGACTGTCGAACACCGGGGAGCTGTTTTTT. Its translation: CASSQPGLSNTGELFF.

This clone came up a few times. This chain joins TRBV5-6 and TRBJ1-2; 7 positions agree with TRBD1. There are 14 residues in the CDR3. Trimming cost V 4 bases and J 5 bases; bases outside gene matches: 8. The germline gives CDR1 SGHDT, CDR2 YYEEEE. The CDR3 loop is CASSTRSGGYGYTF. The CDR3, as DNA: TGTGCCAGCAGCACCCGATCAGGGGGGTATGGCTACACCTTC.